A single sample gave rise to the 20 T cell receptor beta chains below, sequenced in a study of blood T cell repertoires in COVID-19 (dated by TCRdb to the early 2020s). The library came from the immunoSEQ multiplex PCR assay. TCRdb retrieved this table from immuneACCESS and kept in-frame rearrangements only. Not all clones are present; in checked studies, unresolved V genes account for under half, and no reason is known for the remainder. For this sample the table gives some 180,000 clones, of which 75% to 85% were detected only once. The ten largest clonotypes hold 8% to 13% of the sample. What was sequenced was peripheral blood. The receptors were sampled from a woman aged 40 to 50 with COVID-19, enrolled during active disease.

In this sample, this clone turned up once. CDR3 sequence (DNA): TGTGCCAGCAAAAAGGGACAGGGGGCAATATCCACTGAAGCTTTCTTT. It yields the protein CASKKGQGAISTEAFF. V gene TRBV5-4 combines with J gene TRBJ1-1; TRBD1 matches at 12 bases. The CDR3 runs 16 residues. Germline V gene data show CDR1 as SGHNT and CDR2 as YYREEE (reference sequence). The ends lost 6 bases at V and 4 bases at J; junction bases unmatched: 10.

The gene calls are TRBV30 and TRBJ2-6; D uncertain. Trimming left V 3 bases short and J 0 bases short, with 12 bases between. The CDR3 is 16 amino acids. The germline gives CDR1 GTSNPN, CDR2 SVGIG (reference sequence). The CDR3 region is CAWSCDGDSGANVLTF. Here the CDR3 DNA reads TGTGCCTGGAGCTGCGACGGAGACTCTGGGGCCAACGTCCTGACTTTC. Full variable domain (remainder filled in from reference TRBV30 and TRBJ2-6): SQTIHQWPATLVQPVGSPLSLECTVEGTSNPNLYWYRQAAGRGLQLLFYSVGIGQISSEVPQNLSASRPQDRQFILSSKKLLLSDSGFYLCAWSCDGDSGANVLTFGAGSRLTVL.

V usage is TRBV3-1 (or the pseudogene TRBV3-2) and J usage is TRBJ1-2; 8 bases match TRBD1. This CDR3 has 16 residues. Germline assignment: CDR1 LGHDT and CDR2 YNNKEL (reference sequence). With V trimmed by 2 bases and J by 2 bases, 7 bases remained unmatched. CDR3 DNA: TGTGCCAGCAGCCAATCAACTCGACAGGGGAACTATGGCTACACCTTC. Translated: CASSQSTRQGNYGYTF.

V is TRBV13 and J is TRBJ2-5; 8 bases map to TRBD2. Germline CDR1 PRHDT, CDR2 FYEKMQ (reference sequence). The CDR3 is 14 amino acids. V dropped 5 bases and J dropped 7; count of bases not matched to a gene: 9. The DNA for the CDR3 is TGTGCCAGCAGCCCTCCGACGACTAGCGTGACCCAGTACTTC. It codes for CASSPPTTSVTQYF. Supplemented by reference TRBV13 and TRBJ2-5, the full variable domain reads AAGVIQSPRHLIKEKRETATLKCYPIPRHDTVYWYQQGPGQDPQFLISFYEKMQSDKGSIPDRFSAQQFSDYHSELNMSSLELGDSALYFCASSPPTTSVTQYFGPGTRLLVL.

The gene calls are TRBV30 and TRBJ1-6; D might be TRBD1 (6 bases). The CDR3 extends over 14 amino acids. The V end lost 7 bases, the J end lost 6 bases, and 16 bases lay between the germline ends. CDR1 is GTSNPN and CDR2 is SVGIG in the germline V gene (reference sequence). The CDR3: CALARGGGNSPLHF. For the CDR3, the DNA is TGTGCCTTAGCCCGAGGGGGGGGTAATTCACCCCTCCACTTT.

The chain is built from TRBV29-1 and TRBJ1-2; 7 nucleotides align to TRBD1. Germline CDR1 and CDR2: SQVTM and ANQGSEA. After removal of 0 bases from V and 4 bases from J, the junction contained 11 bases not matched to a gene. CDR3 length: 16 amino acids. CDR3 DNA: TGCAGCGTTGAAGATCTGCTAGGACAGGAGGCCTATGGCTACACCTTC. Translation: CSVEDLLGQEAYGYTF.

The chain combines TRBV5-1 with TRBJ1-6; D is undetermined. V dropped 2 bases and J dropped 3 bases, with 6 bases sitting between them. This CDR3 spans 14 amino acids. CDR1 is SGHRS and CDR2 is YFSETQ in the germline V gene. The CDR3: CASSFGSYNSPLHF. CDR3 sequence (DNA): TGCGCCAGCAGCTTCGGGAGCTATAATTCACCCCTCCACTTT.

This clone has more than one count but fewer than ten. CDR3 sequence: CASSPRERQSYEQYF. The CDR3 bases are TGTGCCAGCAGCCCCAGAGAGCGACAGTCCTACGAGCAGTACTTC. The chain links TRBV5-6 to TRBJ2-7; D might be TRBD1 (5 bases). V lost 4 bases and J 1 base, leaving 15 bases between the germline ends. This CDR3 comprises 15 residues. Germline V gives CDR1 SGHDT, CDR2 YYEEEE.

V is TRBV6-5 and J is TRBJ1-5, with 7 bases fitting TRBD1. The CDR3 is 15 residues long. J gave up 3 bases and V 5 bases, and 7 bases lay outside the gene matches. Per germline, CDR1 MNHEY and CDR2 SVGAGI. For the CDR3, the DNA is TGTGCCAGCAGTAGTAGGACAGGAAACAATCAGCCCCAGCATTTT. It specifies CASSSRTGNNQPQHF.

The chain links TRBV3-1 (or the pseudogene TRBV3-2) to TRBJ2-5; 7 bases align to TRBD1. Germline values: CDR1 LGHDT, CDR2 YNNKEL (reference sequence). V lost 4 bases, J lost 5 bases, and 13 bases stayed unmatched. The CDR3 totals 16 residues. CDR3 nucleotides: TGTGCCAGCAGCCCCAACGCGAGGGGGCGTTTGGAGACCCAGTACTTC. This gives the protein CASSPNARGRLETQYF.

The chain couples TRBV12-3 or TRBV12-4 to TRBJ1-5; TRBD1 is a possible D gene (6 bases). The CDR3 spans 12 residues. Trimming took off 3 bases at V and 9 bases at J, with 9 bases between the two ends. CDR3 nucleotides: TGTGCCAGCAGTTTGAGAGGGGGGCCCCAGCATTTT. Its protein product is CASSLRGGPQHF.

V is TRBV6-5 and J is TRBJ2-1; 11 bases line up with TRBD2. The CDR3 has 15 residues. Germline V gene data show CDR1 as MNHEY and CDR2 as SVGAGI. With 7 bases clipped from V and 4 bases from J, the junction kept 6 bases outside the gene matches. The CDR3 protein is CASTRLAGPYNEQFF. The CDR3 DNA is TGTGCCAGCACCCGACTAGCGGGGCCATACAATGAGCAGTTCTTC.

The chain recombines TRBV30 with TRBJ1-2; 9 bases fit TRBD1. Germline-derived CDR1 and CDR2 are GTSNPN and SVGIG (reference sequence). The length of the CDR3 is 16 residues. After removal of 2 bases from V and 6 bases from J, the junction contained 13 bases not matched to a gene. CDR3 nucleotides: TGTGCCTGGAGTAAAACAGCGGGACAGGGCGGTCATGGCTACACCTTC. The encoded protein is CAWSKTAGQGGHGYTF.

V is TRBV6-5 and J is TRBJ2-7, with D perhaps matching TRBD1 (6 bases). Trimming removed 5 bases at V and 3 bases at J, with 11 bases between. CDR3 length equals 13 residues. Looked up from germline, CDR1 is MNHEY and CDR2 is SVGAGI. The CDR3 spells CASSLDRLYEQYV. DNA of the CDR3: TGTGCCAGCAGTCTAGACAGGCTCTACGAGCAGTACGTC.

This chain connects TRBV7-3 to TRBJ2-7; 9 nucleotides line up with TRBD2. Per the germline V gene, CDR1 is SGHTA and CDR2 is FQGTGA. V dropped 5 bases and J dropped 1; count of bases not matched to a gene: 3. This CDR3 comprises 14 residues. This CDR3 reads CASSLSGSSYEQYF. For the CDR3, the DNA is TGTGCCAGCAGCCTTAGCGGGAGTTCCTACGAGCAGTACTTC. Full variable domain (outside the CDR3, taken from reference TRBV7-3 and TRBJ2-7): GAGVSQTPSNKVTEKGKYVELRCDPISGHTALYWYRQSLGQGPEFLIYFQGTGAADDSGLPNDRFFAVRPEGSVSTLKIQRTERGDSAVYLCASSLSGSSYEQYFGPGTRLTVT.

In its sample, this clone was seen once. This chain links TRBV5-4 with TRBJ1-2, with a tentative D call TRBD1 (5 bases). The CDR3 length is 17 residues. V lost 0 bases, J lost 4 bases, and 19 bases lay in between. Germline assignment: CDR1 SGHNT and CDR2 YYREEE (reference sequence). The CDR3, as DNA: TGTGCCAGCAGCTTGGCCGGGCAGGGAGGCTTACTCTATGGCTACACCTTC. It codes for CASSLAGQGGLLYGYTF.

The chain joins TRBV14 to TRBJ1-6, with D possibly TRBD1 on 6 matching bases. The V and J ends lost 3 bases and 5 bases respectively, with 8 bases between them. This CDR3 has 14 amino acids. The germline V gene encodes CDR1 SGHDN and CDR2 FVKESK. The CDR3 protein is CASSQGANNSPLHF. CDR3 nucleotide sequence: TGTGCCAGCAGCCAGGGGGCTAATAATTCACCCCTCCACTTT.

As to this clone: This CDR3 is also generated by other DNA sequences in the sample. The chain is built from TRBV6-2 or TRBV6-3 and TRBJ2-1; TRBD2 matches 10 bases. With 0 bases clipped from V and 3 bases from J, the junction kept 5 bases outside the gene matches. CDR1 and CDR2 from the germline V gene are MNHEY and SVGEGT. The CDR3 is 17 residues long. The CDR3 nucleotides are TGTGCCAGCAGTTACTCTGGGCTAGCGGGGGTCTACAATGAGCAGTTCTTC. It is translated as CASSYSGLAGVYNEQFF.

The chain has TRBV19 and TRBJ1-5, with TRBD1 identical over 12 bases. Looked up from germline, CDR1 is LNHDA and CDR2 is SQIVND (reference sequence). The CDR3 extends over 17 amino acids. V shed 10 bases, J shed 2 bases, and the junction held 12 bases outside the gene matches. DNA for the CDR3: TGTGCCACCTCGGGGACAGGGGGCTTAAGTGGCAATCAGCCCCAGCATTTT. This gives the protein CATSGTGGLSGNQPQHF.

Concerning this clone: Other DNA sequences in the same sample also yield this CDR3. This sequence joins TRBV28 and TRBJ1-2; D is possibly TRBD1 (5 bases). The CDR3 is 11 amino acids. Trimming pared 10 bases from V and 2 bases from J, leaving 8 bases between. Germline V gene sequence: CDR1 MDHEN, CDR2 SYDVKM. This CDR3 is CATAGNYGYTF. CDR3 sequence (DNA): TGTGCCACCGCAGGGAACTATGGCTACACCTTC.